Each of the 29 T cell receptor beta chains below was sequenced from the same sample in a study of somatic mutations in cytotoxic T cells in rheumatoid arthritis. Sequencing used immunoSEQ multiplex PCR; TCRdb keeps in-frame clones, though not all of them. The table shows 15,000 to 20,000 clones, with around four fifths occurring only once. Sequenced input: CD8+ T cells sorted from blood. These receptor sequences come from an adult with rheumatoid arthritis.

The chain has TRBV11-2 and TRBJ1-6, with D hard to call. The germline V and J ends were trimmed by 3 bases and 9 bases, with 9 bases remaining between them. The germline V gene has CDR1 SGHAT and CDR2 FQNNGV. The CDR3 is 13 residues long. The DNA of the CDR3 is TGTGCCAGCAGCTTCGGCAGACCTTCACCCCTCCACTTT. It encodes CASSFGRPSPLHF.

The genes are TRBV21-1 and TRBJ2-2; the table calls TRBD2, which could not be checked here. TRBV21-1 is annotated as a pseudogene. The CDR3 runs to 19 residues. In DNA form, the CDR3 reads TGTGCCAGCAGCAACATAGGACTAGCGGGGGGGCGGCCGACCGGGGAGCTGTTTTTT. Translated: CASSNIGLAGGRPTGELFF.

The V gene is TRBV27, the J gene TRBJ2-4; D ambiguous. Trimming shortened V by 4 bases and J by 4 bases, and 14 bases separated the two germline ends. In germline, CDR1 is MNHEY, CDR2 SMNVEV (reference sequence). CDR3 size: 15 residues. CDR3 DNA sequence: TGTGCCAGCAGTTGGGCCGGTCAGAATAAAAACATTCAGTACTTC. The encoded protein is CASSWAGQNKNIQYF.

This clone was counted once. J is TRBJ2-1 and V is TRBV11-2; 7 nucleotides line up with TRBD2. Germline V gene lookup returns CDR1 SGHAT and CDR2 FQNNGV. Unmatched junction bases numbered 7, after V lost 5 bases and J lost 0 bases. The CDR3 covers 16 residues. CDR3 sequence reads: CASSPWEGVSYNEQFF. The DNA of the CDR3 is TGTGCCAGCAGCCCCTGGGAGGGAGTCTCCTACAATGAGCAGTTCTTC.

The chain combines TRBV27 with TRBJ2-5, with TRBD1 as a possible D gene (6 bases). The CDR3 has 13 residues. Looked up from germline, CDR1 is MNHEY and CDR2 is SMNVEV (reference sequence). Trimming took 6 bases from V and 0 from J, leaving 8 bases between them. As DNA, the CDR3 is TGTGCCAGCAGAGGGGACAACCAAGAGACCCAGTACTTC. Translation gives CASRGDNQETQYF.

CDR3: CAWSVHPAGEKLFF. In DNA form, the CDR3 reads TGTGCCTGGAGTGTACATCCGGCGGGGGAAAAACTGTTTTTT. V usage is TRBV30 and J usage is TRBJ1-4; D is unclear. CDR3 length: 14 amino acids. Germline V gene sequence: CDR1 GTSNPN, CDR2 SVGIG (reference sequence). The V end was cut by 0 bases, the J end by 8 bases, with 13 bases between. Complete variable domain (other parts from reference TRBV30 and TRBJ1-4): SQTIHQWPATLVQPVGSPLSLECTVEGTSNPNLYWYRQAAGRGLQLLFYSVGIGQISSEVPQNLSASRPQDRQFILSSKKLLLSDSGFYLCAWSVHPAGEKLFFGSGTQLSVL.

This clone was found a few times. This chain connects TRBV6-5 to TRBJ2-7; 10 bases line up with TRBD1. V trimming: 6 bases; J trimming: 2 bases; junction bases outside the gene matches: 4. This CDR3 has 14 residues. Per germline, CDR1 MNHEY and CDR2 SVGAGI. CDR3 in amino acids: CASSAGTGAYEQYF. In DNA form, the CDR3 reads TGTGCCAGCAGCGCCGGGACAGGGGCCTACGAGCAGTACTTC.

The CDR3 nucleotides read TGTGCCAGCAGCCAAAGAGGAGTCGAGCAGTTCTTC. Protein: CASSQRGVEQFF. This rearrangement joins TRBV11-3 to TRBJ2-1; the D is unclear. The CDR3 has 12 amino acids. Germline V gene sequence: CDR1 SGHNT, CDR2 YENEEA. The V and J ends lost 5 bases and 10 bases respectively, with 12 bases between them.

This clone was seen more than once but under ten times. The CDR3 loop is CASSLGQTNTEAFF. The CDR3 DNA reads TGTGCCAGCAGCTTGGGACAGACGAACACTGAAGCTTTCTTT. The chain uses TRBV5-4 and TRBJ1-1; D possibly corresponds to TRBD1 (5 bases). This CDR3 contains 14 residues. The V gene lost 0 bases and the J gene lost 1 base, with 7 bases spanning the gap. Germline CDR1 is SGHNT and CDR2 is YYREEE (reference sequence).

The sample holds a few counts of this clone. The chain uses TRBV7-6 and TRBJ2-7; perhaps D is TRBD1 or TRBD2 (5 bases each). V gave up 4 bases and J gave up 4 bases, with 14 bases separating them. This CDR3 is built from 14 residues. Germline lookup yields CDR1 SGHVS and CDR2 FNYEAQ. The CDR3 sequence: CASSSAGTDYEQYF. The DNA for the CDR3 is TGTGCCAGCAGCTCCGCCGGGACGGATTACGAGCAGTACTTC. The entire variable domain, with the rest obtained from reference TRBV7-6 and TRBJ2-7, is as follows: GAGVSQSPRYKVTKRGQDVALRCDPISGHVSLYWYRQALGQGPEFLTYFNYEAQQDKSGLPNDRFSAERPEGSISTLTIQRTEQRDSAMYRCASSSAGTDYEQYFGPGTRLTVT.

CDR3 amino acids: CASSLAWAQPPYEQYF. The DNA of the CDR3 is TGCGCCAGCAGCTTGGCTTGGGCACAGCCTCCCTACGAGCAGTACTTC. The chain uses TRBV5-1 and TRBJ2-7; D remains unclear. Germline V gives CDR1 SGHRS, CDR2 YFSETQ. V lost 0 bases and J 2 bases, leaving 15 bases between the germline ends. CDR3 length: 16 amino acids.

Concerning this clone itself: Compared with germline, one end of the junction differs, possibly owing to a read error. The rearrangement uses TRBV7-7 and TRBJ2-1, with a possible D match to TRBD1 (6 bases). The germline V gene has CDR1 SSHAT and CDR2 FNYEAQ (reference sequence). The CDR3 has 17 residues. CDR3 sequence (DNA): TGTGCTAGCAGCCCCCCACAGGGCGCGACAATTATTGATGAGCAGTTCTTC. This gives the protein CASSPPQGATIIDEQFF.

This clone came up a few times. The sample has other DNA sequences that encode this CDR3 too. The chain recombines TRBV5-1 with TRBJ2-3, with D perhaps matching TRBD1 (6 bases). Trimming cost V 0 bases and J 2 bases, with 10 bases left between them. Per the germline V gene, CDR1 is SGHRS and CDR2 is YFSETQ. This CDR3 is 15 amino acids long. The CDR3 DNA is TGCGCCAGCAGCTTGGAAGGACAGCACACAGATACGCAGTATTTT. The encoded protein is CASSLEGQHTDTQYF. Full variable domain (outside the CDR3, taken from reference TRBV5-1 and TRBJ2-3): KAGVTQTPRYLIKTRGQQVTLSCSPISGHRSVSWYQQTPGQGLQFLFEYFSETQRNKGNFPGRFSGRQFSNSRSEMNVSTLELGDSALYLCASSLEGQHTDTQYFGPGTRLTVL.

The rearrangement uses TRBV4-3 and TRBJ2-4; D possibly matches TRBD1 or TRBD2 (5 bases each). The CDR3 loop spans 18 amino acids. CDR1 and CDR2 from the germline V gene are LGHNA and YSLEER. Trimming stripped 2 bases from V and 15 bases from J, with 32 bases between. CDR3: CASSQSVFGTDSSRTAYF. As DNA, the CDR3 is TGCGCCAGCAGCCAATCCGTATTCGGGACCGATTCTTCTCGAACGGCGTACTTC.

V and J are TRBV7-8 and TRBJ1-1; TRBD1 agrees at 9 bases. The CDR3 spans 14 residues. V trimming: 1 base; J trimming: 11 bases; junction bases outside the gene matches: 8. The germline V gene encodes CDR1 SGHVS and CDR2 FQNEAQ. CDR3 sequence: CASSLGPGQGFAFF. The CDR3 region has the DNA TGTGCCAGCAGCTTAGGTCCGGGACAGGGATTCGCTTTCTTT. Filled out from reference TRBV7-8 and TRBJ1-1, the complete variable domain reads GAGVSQSPRYKVAKRGQDVALRCDPISGHVSLFWYQQALGQGPEFLTYFQNEAQLDKSGLPSDRFFAERPEGSVSTLKIQRTQQEDSAVYLCASSLGPGQGFAFFGQGTRLTVV.

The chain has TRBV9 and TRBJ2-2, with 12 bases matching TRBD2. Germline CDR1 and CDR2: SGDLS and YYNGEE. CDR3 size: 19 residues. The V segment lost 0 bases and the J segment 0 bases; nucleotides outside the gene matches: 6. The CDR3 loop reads CASSVGASGRAPNTGELFF. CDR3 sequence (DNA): TGTGCCAGCAGCGTAGGAGCTAGCGGGAGGGCCCCGAACACCGGGGAGCTGTTTTTT.

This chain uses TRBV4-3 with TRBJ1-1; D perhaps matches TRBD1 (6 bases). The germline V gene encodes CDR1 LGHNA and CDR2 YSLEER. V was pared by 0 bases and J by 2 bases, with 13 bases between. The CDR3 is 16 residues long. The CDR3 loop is CASSQDQGNINTEAFF. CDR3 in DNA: TGCGCCAGCAGCCAAGATCAGGGGAATATTAACACTGAAGCTTTCTTT.

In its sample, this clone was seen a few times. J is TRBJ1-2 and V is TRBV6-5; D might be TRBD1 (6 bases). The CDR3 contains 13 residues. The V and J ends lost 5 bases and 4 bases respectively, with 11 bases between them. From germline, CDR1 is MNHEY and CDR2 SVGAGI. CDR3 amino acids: CASSTGTSYGYTF. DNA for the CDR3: TGTGCCAGCAGTACCGGGACAAGCTATGGCTACACCTTC.

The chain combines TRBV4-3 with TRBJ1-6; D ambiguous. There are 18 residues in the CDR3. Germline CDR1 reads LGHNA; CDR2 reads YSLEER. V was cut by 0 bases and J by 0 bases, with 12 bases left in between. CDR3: CASSQDPTASSYNSPLHF. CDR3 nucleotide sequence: TGCGCCAGCAGCCAAGATCCCACGGCGAGCTCCTATAATTCACCCCTCCACTTT.

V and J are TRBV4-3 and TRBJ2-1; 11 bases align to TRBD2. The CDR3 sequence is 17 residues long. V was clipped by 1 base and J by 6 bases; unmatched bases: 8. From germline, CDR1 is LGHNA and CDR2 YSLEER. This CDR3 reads CASSQGLAGRLGNEQFF. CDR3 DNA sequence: TGCGCCAGCAGCCAAGGACTAGCGGGAAGGTTGGGCAATGAGCAGTTCTTC.

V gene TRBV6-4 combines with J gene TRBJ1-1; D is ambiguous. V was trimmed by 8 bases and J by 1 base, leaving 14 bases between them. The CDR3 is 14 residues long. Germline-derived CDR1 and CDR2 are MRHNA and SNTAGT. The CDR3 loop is CASVKGWRNTEAFF. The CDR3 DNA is TGTGCCAGCGTTAAGGGTTGGAGGAACACTGAAGCTTTCTTT.

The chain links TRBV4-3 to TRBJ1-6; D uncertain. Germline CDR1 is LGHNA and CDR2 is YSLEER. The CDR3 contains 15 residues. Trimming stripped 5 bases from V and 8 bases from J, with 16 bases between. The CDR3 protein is CASSEVPLSDSPLHF. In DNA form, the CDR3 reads TGCGCCAGCAGCGAAGTCCCCCTTTCTGATTCACCCCTCCACTTT.

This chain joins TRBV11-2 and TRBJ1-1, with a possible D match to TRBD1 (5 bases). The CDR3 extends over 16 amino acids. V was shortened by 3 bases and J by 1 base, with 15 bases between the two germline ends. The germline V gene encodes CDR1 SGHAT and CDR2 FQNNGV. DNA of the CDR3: TGTGCCAGCAGCTTGGGCTCCTCGGGGGAGAACACTGAAGCTTTCTTT. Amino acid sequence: CASSLGSSGENTEAFF. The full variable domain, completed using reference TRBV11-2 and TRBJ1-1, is EAGVAQSPRYKIIEKRQSVAFWCNPISGHATLYWYQQILGQGPKLLIQFQNNGVVDDSQLPKDRFSAERLKGVDSTLKIQPAKLEDSAVYLCASSLGSSGENTEAFFGQGTRLTVV.

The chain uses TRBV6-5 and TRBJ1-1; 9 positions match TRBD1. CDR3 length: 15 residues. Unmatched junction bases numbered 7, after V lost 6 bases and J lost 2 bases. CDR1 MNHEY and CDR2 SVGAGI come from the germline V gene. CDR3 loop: CASRPTGGLNTEAFF. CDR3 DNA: TGTGCCAGCAGACCGACAGGGGGACTTAACACTGAAGCTTTCTTT.

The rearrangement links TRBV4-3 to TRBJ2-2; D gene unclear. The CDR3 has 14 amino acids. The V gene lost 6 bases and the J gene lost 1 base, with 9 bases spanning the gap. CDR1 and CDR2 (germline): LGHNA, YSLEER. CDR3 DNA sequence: TGCGCCAGCAGACCCGACGGGAACACCGGGGAGCTGTTTTTT. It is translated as CASRPDGNTGELFF.

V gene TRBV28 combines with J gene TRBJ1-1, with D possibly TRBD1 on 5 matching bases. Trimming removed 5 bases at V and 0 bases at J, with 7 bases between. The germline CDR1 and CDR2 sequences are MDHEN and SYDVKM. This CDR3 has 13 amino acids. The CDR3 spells CASSQGMNTEAFF. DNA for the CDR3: TGTGCCAGCAGTCAGGGCATGAACACTGAAGCTTTCTTT.

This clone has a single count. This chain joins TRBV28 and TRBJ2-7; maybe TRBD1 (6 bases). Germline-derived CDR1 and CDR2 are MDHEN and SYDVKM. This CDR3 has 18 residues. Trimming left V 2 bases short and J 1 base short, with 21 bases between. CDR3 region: CASSLDLQRDTTSYEQYF. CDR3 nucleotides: TGTGCCAGCAGTTTAGATCTTCAACGGGACACAACGTCCTACGAGCAGTACTTC.

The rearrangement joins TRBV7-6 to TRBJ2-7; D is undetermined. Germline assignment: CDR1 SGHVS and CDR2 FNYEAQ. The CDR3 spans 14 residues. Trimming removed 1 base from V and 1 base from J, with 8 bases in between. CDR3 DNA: TGTGCCAGCAGCTTAGGCACGGTTTCCTACGAGCAGTACTTC. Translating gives CASSLGTVSYEQYF. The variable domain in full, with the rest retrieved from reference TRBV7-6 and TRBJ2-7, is GAGVSQSPRYKVTKRGQDVALRCDPISGHVSLYWYRQALGQGPEFLTYFNYEAQQDKSGLPNDRFSAERPEGSISTLTIQRTEQRDSAMYRCASSLGTVSYEQYFGPGTRLTVT.

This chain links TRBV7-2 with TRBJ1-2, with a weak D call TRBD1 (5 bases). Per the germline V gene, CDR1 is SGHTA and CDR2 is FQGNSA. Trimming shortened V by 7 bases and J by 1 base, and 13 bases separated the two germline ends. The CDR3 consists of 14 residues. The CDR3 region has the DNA TGTGCCAGCAAGTATATGGGGGGTAACTATGGCTACACCTTC. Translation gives CASKYMGGNYGYTF.